This T cell receptor (beta chain) was retrieved from a study of blood T cells in healthy people across ages. In this sample, this clonotype turned up a few times. The target antigen is unknown. Sample-barcoded 5' priming and a J-beta primer mix drove a second PCR of 7 to 11 cycles. TCRdb called the 5' RACE reads again in MiXCR, with one record for every CDR3 protein. This table has around 990,000 distinct CDR3 sequences, roughly a quarter appearing once. In germline, CDR1 is MRHNA, CDR2 SNTAGT. V dropped 3 bases and J dropped 2; count of bases not matched to a gene: 8. This CDR3 region has 17 residues. A minimum of 5 micrograms of total RNA was extracted per sample. Regarding the study as a whole: Per-million-T-cell TCR beta diversity fell roughly linearly with age. More naive CD4+ cells and higher diversity were found in long-lived than in aged donors. Naive T cell percentage and TCR beta diversity correlated strongly.

These sequences were also reported in another study, on T cells of mothers and their children.

The rearrangement uses TRBV6-4 and TRBJ2-1, with 9 bases matching TRBD2. The specimen sequenced was blood. The TCR comes from a girl aged 2-10 years in good health. CDR3 residues: CASSDGVASGTYNEQFF. The CDR3 DNA follows: TGTGCCAGCAGTGATGGAGTGGCTAGCGGGACCTACAATGAGCAGTTCTTC.